The present entry profiles one T cell receptor beta chain with its context. Its antigen specificity is not known. Base qualities are not recorded, but no much larger clone differs from it by a single base. The data stem from a study of PD-L1 blockade in urothelial cancer (TCRdb year 2017). Concerning the study at large: Every patient began therapy in 2014 and was given atezolizumab 1,200 mg intravenously every 3 weeks. Twenty-five of 29 patients were males with bladder-origin urothelial cancer, and about 65% of the 29 reported a prior smoking history. An ECOG performance status of 0 or 1 was recorded for the patients, and 0 to 3 prior chemotherapy regimens had been received by the patients. Blood samples were analyzed 3 weeks after the start of treatment (second dose) and 6 weeks after the start of treatment. A median of around 150,000 T cells and 83,000 or so unique TCRs was obtained from blood samples, and a median clonality of around 0.08 was observed. An exploratory multi-omic analysis was conducted of the somatic, immune and clinical correlates of response to PD-L1 blockade with atezolizumab in urothelial cancer. Pretreatment tumor samples, along with matched peripheral blood serially collected before and after atezolizumab treatment, were subjected to TCR sequencing. Durable clinical benefit was defined as progression-free survival longer than 6 months, and TCR features were also tested against progression-free and overall survival. In the same patients who had TCR sequencing, pretreatment tumors also underwent whole exome sequencing and RNA sequencing. Durable clinical benefit was achieved by nine patients but not by the remaining 20. Pretreatment blood TCR-seq was available for twenty-nine patients, at least one posttreatment blood collection was obtained for 25 or so patients, and tumor TCR-seq was available for 25 or so patients.

Each PCR received spiked-in synthetic TCR analog templates so that absolute template abundance could be estimated from read counts. The immunoSEQ assay used bias-controlled V and J gene primers to amplify TCRbeta CDR3 regions from genomic DNA. Sequencing of rearranged TCRbeta segments was performed at approximately 20X coverage. The original pipeline was this. Sequencing errors were corrected by clustering and CDR3s were annotated against IMGT to assign V, D and J genes. Downstream analyses used only productive TCRbeta rearrangements and left out out-of-frame or stop-codon sequences. Clonality was calculated as one minus the Shannon entropy normalized by the log of the number of unique productive sequences. Fisher's exact test with Benjamini-Hochberg correction, at a threshold of adjusted p below 0.01, was used to find clones that differed between time points or between blood and tumor. Drawn from immuneACCESS, this table holds only the in-frame rearrangements with V and J called that TCRdb kept. Clones are partly lost; checked studies trace under half to an unresolved V gene and leave the rest unexplained. D and trimming were read from the DNA, whereas the V and J calls and clone size are those reported in that table. The sample table holds 85,000 to 90,000 clones, of which more than 75% were seen once. The ten biggest clones cover 13% to 15% of the sample.

The germline V gene (reference sequence) gives CDR1 as LNHDA and CDR2 as SQIVND. The CDR3, cysteine through phenylalanine, is 16 amino acids long. Here the CDR3 DNA is all that survives: 48 bases in frame from base 1. V drops 8 bases and J drops 0 bases, leaving 16 bases in between. The paper as a whole reports these results and caveats: A pretreatment peripheral blood TCR clonality below the median was linked to improved progression-free and overall survival. Greater expansion of tumor-associated TCR clones in peripheral blood 3 weeks after the start of treatment was observed in patients with durable benefit (n of about 22, p = 0.022). Because the sample size was small (n = 29) and many of the analyses were exploratory, the results are meant to be hypothesis-generating.

The sample's time point, from its label and the paper: pretreatment peripheral blood. A total of 25 to 30 patients with locally advanced or metastatic urothelial carcinoma, treated at Memorial Sloan Kettering on a trial protocol, made up the cohort. Peripheral blood mononuclear cells were collected pretreatment and during treatment, at between 1 and 8 total time points per patient. The Qiagen DNeasy Blood extraction kit was used to purify genomic DNA from total PBMCs and tumor samples. PBMCs were collected pretreatment and during treatment, and were isolated and stored as previously described. The TCR originated in a man aged 55 to 70 with urothelial cancer. The rearranged chain carries TRBV19 and TRBJ1-4; matching of 5 bases hints at TRBD1 as the D gene. Sequences were derived from PBMCs, sampled around atezolizumab (anti-PD-L1) treatment. The CDR3 amino acid sequence is: CASDCGDQATNEKLFF. DNA sequence: TGTGCCAGTGACTGCGGGGACCAAGCAACTAATGAAAAACTGTTTTTT.